A selection of T cell receptor beta chains follows, all from one sample in a study of regulatory T cells in long-lasting Graves disease. MiXCR, run by TCRdb on the multiplex PCR reads, gives a single entry per CDR3 protein. Of roughly 560,000 distinct CDR3 sequences in the sample, more than 15% are singletons; the top ten hold just under 25%. The sample was also reused in another study, on T cells in Graves' hyperthyroidism and ophthalmopathy.

The sample was peripheral blood mononuclear cells (PBMCs), taken at new diagnosis, from a patient treated with antithyroid drugs. The origin of the receptors is a woman aged 40-60 years with Graves disease. The CDR3 runs from the conserved cysteine through the conserved F or W. D genes are given only for firm matches. The size entry is marked missing in some rows and otherwise reads once, few, many or a size class.

TRBV10-3	TRBJ2-3	TRBD2	-	CATALGGLAVADTQYF	TGTGCCACCGCCCTAGGGGGACTAGCGGTGGCAGATACGCAGTATTTT
TRBV2	TRBJ1-1	-	many	CASRLPTIEAFF	TGTGCCAGCAGACTACCCACGATAGAAGCTTTCTTT
TRBV30	TRBJ2-3	TRBD2	-	CAWSAGLGGVVDTQYF	TGTGCCTGGAGTGCAGGACTAGGCGGGGTGGTAGATACGCAGTATTTT
TRBV2	TRBJ2-2	-	few	CASSQLRAGGELFF	TGTGCCAGCAGTCAATTAAGGGCTGGCGGGGAGCTGTTTTTT
TRBV18	TRBJ1-5	-	-	CASSPTGGSGQPQHF	TGTGCCAGCTCACCAACAGGAGGGTCAGGACAGCCCCAGCATTTT
TRBV29-1	TRBJ2-3	-	many	CSVESDTQYF	TGCAGCGTTGAATCCGATACGCAGTATTTT
TRBV28	TRBJ1-5	-	many	CASSLQGSLWPQHF	TGTGCCAGCAGTTTACAGGGGTCCCTCTGGCCCCAGCATTTT
TRBV24-1	TRBJ2-2	TRBD1	-	CATSDRWDSGFSGTGELFF	TGTGCCACCAGTGATCGATGGGACAGTGGCTTTAGTGGAACCGGGGAGCTGTTTTTT
TRBV28	TRBJ2-3	-	few	CASIRVRTDTQYF	TGTGCCAGCATCAGAGTTCGCACAGATACGCAGTATTTT
TRBV6-1	TRBJ2-1	-	-	CANSSGLTSSYNEQFF	TGTGCCAACAGCTCTGGACTCACGAGCTCCTACAATGAGCAGTTCTTC
TRBV6-1	TRBJ2-7	-	few	CASTGGGGGPYEQYF	TGTGCCAGCACCGGAGGGGGTGGAGGCCCCTACGAGCAGTACTTC
TRBV15	TRBJ2-1	-	few	CATSRRRDGSSYNEQFF	TGTGCCACCAGCAGGAGAAGGGACGGGAGCTCCTACAATGAGCAGTTCTTC
TRBV18	TRBJ1-2	TRBD1	many	CASSLGQGGSYGYTF	TGTGCCAGCTCACTCGGACAGGGGGGGAGCTATGGCTACACCTTC
TRBV27	TRBJ2-1	TRBD2	-	CASSLSSGGVKQFF	TGTGCCAGCAGTTTATCCAGCGGGGGGGTTAAGCAGTTCTTC
TRBV27	TRBJ1-1	-	-	CASSLRYRSPLGENTEAFF	TGTGCCAGCAGTTTAAGGTACAGGTCACCCTTGGGGGAGAACACTGAAGCTTTCTTT
TRBV20-1	TRBJ1-2	TRBD1	-	CSARVPTGEVWGYTF	TGCAGTGCTAGAGTCCCCACAGGGGAAGTGTGGGGCTACACCTTC
TRBV7-6	TRBJ2-3	-	many	CASSSNYGPGTDTQYF	TGTGCCAGCAGCTCTAATTATGGACCAGGCACAGATACGCAGTATTTT
TRBV12-3/TRBV12-4	TRBJ2-1	-	few	CASSGRFPYNEQFF	TGTGCCAGCAGCGGACGGTTCCCGTACAATGAGCAGTTCTTC
TRBV10-1	TRBJ1-6	-	-	CASSEDGTSYNSPLHF	TGTGCCAGCAGTGAAGACGGGACATCTTATAATTCACCCCTCCACTTT
TRBV2	TRBJ2-7	-	many	CASSVTYNEQYF	TGTGCCAGCAGCGTGACCTATAACGAGCAGTACTTC
TRBV6-5	TRBJ1-1	-	many	CASSYFQNMNTEAFF	TGTGCCAGCAGTTACTTTCAGAACATGAACACTGAAGCTTTCTTT
TRBV20-1	TRBJ2-7	TRBD1	many	CSARNDRGSYEQYF	TGCAGTGCTAGAAACGACAGGGGTTCCTACGAGCAGTACTTC
TRBV5-1	TRBJ1-1	TRBD1	many	CASSLRTGVRMNTEAFF	TGCGCCAGCAGCTTAAGGACAGGGGTACGCATGAACACTGAAGCTTTCTTT
TRBV5-1	TRBJ2-7	TRBD2	-	CASTRSGGAFYEQYF	TGCGCCAGCACCCGTAGCGGGGGGGCCTTTTACGAGCAGTACTTC
TRBV7-9	TRBJ1-6	-	few	CASSLIGGRDNSPLHF	TGTGCCAGCAGCTTAATAGGAGGACGGGATAATTCACCCCTCCACTTT
TRBV6-5	TRBJ1-1	-	many	CASSYVYSPTEAFF	TGTGCCAGCAGTTACGTCTACAGCCCAACTGAAGCTTTCTTT
TRBV5-1	TRBJ2-7	-	once	CASMVSSSSYEQYF	TGCGCCAGCATGGTTAGTTCAAGCTCCTACGAGCAGTACTTC
TRBV7-9	TRBJ2-1	TRBD2	-	CASSSLSGALNEQFF	TGTGCCAGCAGCTCCCTAAGCGGGGCACTCAATGAGCAGTTCTTC
TRBV4-1	TRBJ2-1	-	many	CASSSTVTEQFF	TGCGCCAGCAGCTCGACAGTGACTGAGCAGTTCTTC
TRBV12-5	TRBJ2-1	-	-	CASGLGTNEQFF	TGTGCTAGTGGTTTGGGGACGAATGAGCAGTTCTTC
TRBV19	TRBJ1-1	-	-	CVSSRMGGLSNTEAFF	TGTGTCAGTAGTAGGATGGGGGGCCTAAGCAACACTGAAGCTTTCTTT
TRBV6-5	TRBJ1-2	-	few	CASSYPQKGAGYTF	TGTGCCAGCAGTTATCCGCAAAAGGGTGCTGGCTACACCTTC
TRBV6-5	TRBJ2-5	-	-	CASSYPNSGGQETQYF	TGTGCCAGCAGTTACCCGAACAGTGGGGGGCAAGAGACCCAGTACTTC
TRBV4-2	TRBJ1-4	-	-	CASSQEVAREGLFF	TGTGCCAGCAGCCAAGAAGTAGCTCGGGAAGGACTGTTTTTT
TRBV6-1	TRBJ1-3	TRBD1	-	CASRENPGQSSGNTIYF	TGTGCCAGCAGGGAGAATCCGGGACAGAGCTCTGGAAACACCATATATTTT
TRBV2	TRBJ1-1	-	many	CASSVKTNTEAFF	TGTGCCAGCAGTGTAAAGACCAACACTGAAGCTTTCTTT
TRBV2	TRBJ1-2	-	many	CASSGYGYTF	TGTGCCAGCTCGGGGTATGGCTACACCTTC
TRBV4-1	TRBJ2-1	-	few	CASSQALGGSYNEQFF	TGCGCCAGCAGCCAAGCCCTGGGGGGCTCCTACAATGAGCAGTTCTTC
TRBV9	TRBJ2-1	-	-	CASSVGGASWDEQFF	TGTGCCAGCAGCGTAGGCGGGGCCAGTTGGGATGAGCAGTTCTTC
TRBV28	TRBJ1-5	-	many	CASLSGHSNQPQHF	TGTGCCAGCCTTTCTGGACATAGCAATCAGCCCCAGCATTTT
TRBV11-2	TRBJ2-5	TRBD2	many	CASSFRPGGGRETQYF	TGTGCCAGCAGCTTTAGGCCCGGGGGGGGCCGAGAGACCCAGTACTTC
TRBV3-1	TRBJ2-5	TRBD1	many	CASSQGGQGGQETQYF	TGTGCCAGCAGCCAAGGGGGACAGGGGGGCCAAGAGACCCAGTACTTC
TRBV2	TRBJ1-5	-	many	CASSEETFNQPQHF	TGTGCCAGCAGTGAGGAGACATTCAATCAGCCCCAGCATTTT
TRBV18	TRBJ1-1	-	many	CASSPQGAAEAFF	TGTGCCAGCTCACCTCAGGGTGCCGCTGAAGCTTTCTTT
TRBV9	TRBJ2-3	TRBD2	-	CASSVYLAGVADTQYF	TGTGCCAGCAGCGTATATCTAGCGGGGGTTGCAGATACGCAGTATTTT
TRBV9	TRBJ2-7	-	few	CASSVGGPVSYEQYF	TGTGCCAGCAGCGTAGGGGGACCCGTCTCCTACGAGCAGTACTTC
TRBV7-2	TRBJ1-1	-	few	CASSPRRGMNTEAFF	TGTGCCAGCAGCCCGCGACGGGGAATGAACACTGAAGCTTTCTTT
TRBV28	TRBJ2-5	-	many	CASSPASVQETQYF	TGTGCCAGCAGTCCTGCTTCCGTACAAGAGACCCAGTACTTC
TRBV20-1	TRBJ2-5	TRBD2	many	CSAWTSGQETQYF	TGCAGTGCGTGGACTAGCGGCCAAGAGACCCAGTACTTC
TRBV29-1	TRBJ2-5	TRBD2	few	CSVGAGGQETQYF	TGCAGCGTTGGAGCGGGGGGGCAAGAGACCCAGTACTTC
TRBV20-1	TRBJ1-1	-	many	CSARKGNTEAFF	TGCAGTGCTAGAAAGGGTAACACTGAAGCTTTCTTT
TRBV5-1	TRBJ2-3	-	many	CASSSGGGGGTDTQYF	TGCGCCAGCAGCTCCGGAGGAGGGGGGGGCACAGATACGCAGTATTTT
TRBV3-1	TRBJ2-1	-	many	CASSHAIWGDNEQFF	TGTGCCAGCAGCCACGCCATATGGGGCGACAATGAGCAGTTCTTC
TRBV7-2	TRBJ1-4	TRBD1	-	CASSLGGTGREKLFF	TGTGCCAGCAGCTTAGGAGGGACAGGGCGTGAAAAACTGTTTTTT
TRBV6-2/TRBV6-3	TRBJ2-1	-	many	CASSYGQTNEQFF	TGTGCCAGCAGTTATGGACAGACGAATGAGCAGTTCTTC
TRBV12-3/TRBV12-4	TRBJ1-2	-	many	CASSLTGHNGYTF	TGTGCCAGCAGTTTGACCGGACACAATGGCTACACCTTC
TRBV13	TRBJ2-3	-	many	CATIRLDGTQYF	TGTGCCACCATAAGATTGGATGGGACGCAGTATTTT
TRBV4-2	TRBJ2-5	TRBD1	-	CASSQGYGTAQETQYF	TGTGCCAGCAGCCAGGGGTACGGGACAGCACAAGAGACCCAGTACTTC
TRBV18	TRBJ1-1	-	-	CASSYRQNTEASF	TGTGCCAGCAGTTACAGACAGAACACTGAAGCTTCCTTT
TRBV7-3	TRBJ2-3	-	many	CASSLNGGHTDTQYF	TGTGCCAGCAGCTTAAACGGGGGCCACACAGATACGCAGTATTTT